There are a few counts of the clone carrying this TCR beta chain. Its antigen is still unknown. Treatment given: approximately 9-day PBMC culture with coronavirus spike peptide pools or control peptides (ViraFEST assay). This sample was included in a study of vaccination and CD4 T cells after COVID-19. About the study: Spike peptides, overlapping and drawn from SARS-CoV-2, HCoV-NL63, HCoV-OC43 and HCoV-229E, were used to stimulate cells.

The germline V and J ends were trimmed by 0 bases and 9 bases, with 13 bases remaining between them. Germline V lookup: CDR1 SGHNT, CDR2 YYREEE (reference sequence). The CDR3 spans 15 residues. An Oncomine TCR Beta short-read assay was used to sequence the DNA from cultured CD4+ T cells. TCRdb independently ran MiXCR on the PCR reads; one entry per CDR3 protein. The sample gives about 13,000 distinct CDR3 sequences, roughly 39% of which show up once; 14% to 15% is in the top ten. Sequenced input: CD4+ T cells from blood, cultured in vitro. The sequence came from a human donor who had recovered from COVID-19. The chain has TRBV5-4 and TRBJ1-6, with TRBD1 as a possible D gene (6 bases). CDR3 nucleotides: TGTGCCAGCAGCTTGGACCCAGGGGTTGGTTCACCCCTCCACTTT. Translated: CASSLDPGVGSPLHF.